This entry features one T cell receptor beta chain sequence. The data belong to a study of blood T cell repertoires in COVID-19. V was clipped by 4 bases and J by 14 bases; unmatched bases: 15. The CDR3 is 16 amino acids. Germline-derived CDR1 and CDR2 are MNHEY and SMNVEV (reference sequence). Generated by immunoSEQ multiplex PCR, the TCRdb table keeps only in-frame clones and is missing some. The sample shows about 370,000 clones, approximately 89% of them seen only once. The origin of this receptor is a woman in her 30s with COVID-19, enrolled during active disease. The chain is built from TRBV27 and TRBJ1-4; 11 positions match TRBD1. The specimen sequenced was peripheral blood. The CDR3 region is CASSSNPDRGRVGLFF. The CDR3 bases are TGTGCCAGCAGTTCGAACCCGGACAGGGGGCGGGTGGGGCTGTTTTTT.